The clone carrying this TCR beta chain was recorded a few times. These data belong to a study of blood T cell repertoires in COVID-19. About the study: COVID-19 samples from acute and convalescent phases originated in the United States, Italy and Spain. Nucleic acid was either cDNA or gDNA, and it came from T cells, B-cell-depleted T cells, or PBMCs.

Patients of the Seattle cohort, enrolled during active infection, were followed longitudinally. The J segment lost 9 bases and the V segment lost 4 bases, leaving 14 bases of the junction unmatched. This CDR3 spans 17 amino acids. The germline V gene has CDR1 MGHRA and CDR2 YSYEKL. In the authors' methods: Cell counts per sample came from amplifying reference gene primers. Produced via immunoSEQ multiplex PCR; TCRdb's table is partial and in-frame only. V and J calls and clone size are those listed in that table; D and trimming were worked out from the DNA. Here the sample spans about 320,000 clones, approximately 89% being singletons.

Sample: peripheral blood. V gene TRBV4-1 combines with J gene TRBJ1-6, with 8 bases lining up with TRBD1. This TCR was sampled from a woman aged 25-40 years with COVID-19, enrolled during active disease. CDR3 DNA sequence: TGCGCCAGCAGCCGGTGGACAGGGAAGTTTGTTAGTTCACCCCTCCACTTT. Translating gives CASSRWTGKFVSSPLHF.